One sample yielded the 18 T cell receptor beta chains listed below, sequenced in a study of cytomegalovirus exposure and HLA in healthy donors. The PCR was carried out with 60 Vbeta primers and 13 Jbeta primers. Produced via immunoSEQ multiplex PCR; TCRdb's table is partial and in-frame only. The sample carries 100,000 or so clones, approximately 79% recorded once. The sample comprised PBMCs. All receptors derive from a woman aged 40 to 50 in good health and CMV-seronegative.

V gene TRBV7-2 combines with J gene TRBJ2-7; the D is unclear. The V gene's germline CDR1 is SGHTA and CDR2 FQGNSA. Trimming removed 7 bases from V and 3 bases from J, with 13 bases in between. The CDR3 consists of 13 residues. The chain's CDR3 is CASTPGSYYEQYF. The CDR3 coding sequence is TGTGCCAGCACCCCCGGGTCTTACTACGAGCAGTACTTC.

The DNA of the CDR3 is TGCGCCAGCAGCCATCGCTTGGGACTAGGGAATGAGCAGTTCTTC. Protein product: CASSHRLGLGNEQFF. The rearrangement joins TRBV4-3 to TRBJ2-1; 8 nucleotides agree with TRBD2. Germline V lookup: CDR1 LGHNA, CDR2 YSLEER. V dropped 3 bases and J dropped 7; count of bases not matched to a gene: 8. This CDR3 contains 15 residues.

The V call is TRBV7-9, the J call TRBJ1-3; unclear D gene. The V and J ends lost 8 bases and 0 bases respectively, with 8 bases between them. CDR3 size: 13 residues. CDR1 and CDR2 (germline): SEHNR, FQNEAQ (reference sequence). The CDR3 sequence is CASDWSSGNTIYF. The CDR3 coding sequence is TGTGCCAGCGACTGGAGCTCTGGAAACACCATATATTTT. The whole variable domain, remainder taken from reference TRBV7-9 and TRBJ1-3, is DTGVSQNPRHKITKRGQNVTFRCDPISEHNRLYWYRQTLGQGPEFLTYFQNEAQLEKSRLLSDRFSAERPKGSFSTLEIQRTEQGDSAMYLCASDWSSGNTIYFGEGSWLTVV.

CDR3 amino acids: CASNRLAGVGEQYF. As DNA, the CDR3 is TGTGCCAGCAATAGACTAGCGGGAGTCGGGGAGCAGTACTTC. This chain links TRBV2 with TRBJ2-7, with 12 bases lining up with TRBD2. V trimming: 7 bases; J trimming: 7 bases; junction bases outside the gene matches: 8. The CDR3 loop spans 14 amino acids. Germline loops: CDR1 SNHLY, CDR2 FYNNEI.

This sequence joins TRBV5-4 and TRBJ2-1; 9 nucleotides line up with TRBD2. V was pared by 3 bases and J by 5 bases, with 6 bases of the junction left unmatched. From germline, CDR1 is SGHNT and CDR2 YYREEE (reference sequence). The CDR3 is 15 residues long. CDR3: CASSSGLAVDNEQFF. The CDR3 region has the DNA TGTGCCAGCAGCTCGGGACTAGCCGTCGACAATGAGCAGTTCTTC.

DNA for the CDR3: TGTGCCAGCAGCTCCAAGACAGTTACCTACGAGCAGTACTTC. It encodes CASSSKTVTYEQYF. The chain recombines TRBV7-2 with TRBJ2-7; tentative D call: TRBD1 (5 bases). The CDR3 has 14 residues. Trimming took 4 bases from V and 2 from J, leaving 12 bases between them. Germline-derived CDR1 and CDR2 are SGHTA and FQGNSA.

DNA for the CDR3: TGTGCCAGCTCACTGACAGCAACTAATGAAAAACTGTTTTTT. It encodes CASSLTATNEKLFF. The V call is TRBV18, the J call TRBJ1-4; D may be TRBD1 (5 bases). Deletions cut 4 bases from V and 0 bases from J, with 6 bases between. Germline CDR1 and CDR2: KGHSH and LQKENI. The CDR3 runs to 14 residues.

The chain uses TRBV9 and TRBJ1-3; D gene unclear. The germline CDR1 and CDR2 sequences are SGDLS and YYNGEE. CDR3 size: 15 residues. The V end was cut by 3 bases, the J end by 5 bases, with 15 bases between. The chain's CDR3 is CASSESEASRNTIYF. DNA of the CDR3: TGTGCCAGCAGCGAGAGTGAAGCGAGTAGAAACACCATATATTTT.

This chain links TRBV9 with TRBJ1-6; D not certain. Trimming took off 0 bases at V and 0 bases at J, with 4 bases between the two ends. This CDR3 is built from 15 residues. Germline V gives CDR1 SGDLS, CDR2 YYNGEE. CDR3 in amino acids: CASSVAGSYNSPLHF. The CDR3 region has the DNA TGTGCCAGCAGCGTAGCCGGCTCCTATAATTCACCCCTCCACTTT.

V gene TRBV5-1 combines with J gene TRBJ2-3; 7 nucleotides match TRBD2. The germline V gene has CDR1 SGHRS and CDR2 YFSETQ. CDR3 length: 13 residues. V shed 5 bases and J 3 bases; nucleotides not matched to a gene: 3. The CDR3 region is CASRGLVTDTQYF. DNA of the CDR3: TGCGCCAGCAGAGGACTAGTAACAGATACGCAGTATTTT.

The chain links TRBV6-5 to TRBJ2-2; D unresolved. This CDR3 comprises 11 residues. Germline V gives CDR1 MNHEY, CDR2 SVGAGI. V gave up 6 bases and J gave up 8 bases, with 7 bases separating them. The CDR3 spells CASRSRGELFF. The CDR3 nucleotides read TGTGCCAGCAGATCCCGTGGGGAGCTGTTTTTT.

The chain recombines TRBV5-6 with TRBJ1-2; the match to TRBD1 covers 12 bases. Trimming cost V 4 bases and J 7 bases; bases outside gene matches: 8. The CDR3 loop spans 15 amino acids. CDR1 is SGHDT, CDR2 YYEEEE, per germline. DNA for the CDR3: TGTGCCAGCAGCGCCTCCGGGACAGGGGGCTCTGGCTACACCTTC. The encoded protein is CASSASGTGGSGYTF.

The rearrangement links TRBV6-4 to TRBJ2-1, with D tentatively TRBD2 (6 bases). Per the germline V gene, CDR1 is MRHNA and CDR2 is SNTAGT. V lost 0 bases and J lost 3, with 9 bases in between. The length of the CDR3 is 15 residues. The CDR3 reads CASSDSLASYNEQFF. CDR3 bases: TGTGCCAGCAGTGACTCGCTAGCGAGCTACAATGAGCAGTTCTTC.

The V and J genes are TRBV5-1 and TRBJ1-1; 9 bases align to TRBD1. Losses at the gene ends were 4 bases for V and 4 bases for J; bases not matched to a gene: 5. The CDR3 spans 14 residues. Germline V gene data show CDR1 as SGHRS and CDR2 as YFSETQ. The CDR3 sequence: CASSLPGQGTEAFF. DNA for the CDR3: TGCGCCAGCAGCCTACCGGGACAGGGCACTGAAGCTTTCTTT.

This clone has a handful of counts. V gene TRBV19 combines with J gene TRBJ1-1, with 10 bases identical to TRBD1. The J segment lost 3 bases and the V segment lost 5 bases, leaving 12 bases of the junction unmatched. This CDR3 spans 17 amino acids. The germline V gene encodes CDR1 LNHDA and CDR2 SQIVND (reference sequence). CDR3 bases: TGTGCCAGTAGTGTCCCGGGACAGGGGAACGGTGACACTGAAGCTTTCTTT. Translating it yields CASSVPGQGNGDTEAFF.

J is TRBJ1-6 and V is TRBV7-9; the D gene is possibly TRBD1 (6 bases). CDR3 length: 16 residues. Germline CDR1 and CDR2: SEHNR and FQNEAQ (reference sequence). Trimming cost V 4 bases and J 1 base, with 11 bases left between them. The CDR3 protein is CASSYQGRSYNSPLHF. The CDR3 DNA reads TGTGCCAGCAGCTACCAGGGGCGATCCTATAATTCACCCCTCCACTTT. Based on the CDR3 plus reference TRBV7-9 and TRBJ1-6, the full variable domain is DTGVSQNPRHKITKRGQNVTFRCDPISEHNRLYWYRQTLGQGPEFLTYFQNEAQLEKSRLLSDRFSAERPKGSFSTLEIQRTEQGDSAMYLCASSYQGRSYNSPLHFGNGTRLTVT.

This clone appeared a single time. The rearrangement links TRBV7-2 to TRBJ1-5; 7 bases fit TRBD1. With V trimmed by 4 bases and J by 5 bases, 8 bases remained unmatched. This CDR3 has 15 amino acids. Germline CDR1 reads SGHTA; CDR2 reads FQGNSA. The CDR3 nucleotides are TGTGCCAGCAGCTCCCGGACAGGTCGGGATCAGCCCCAGCATTTT. Its translation: CASSSRTGRDQPQHF.

The chain couples TRBV10-3 to TRBJ2-5, with 9 nucleotides matching TRBD1. Per germline, CDR1 ENHRY and CDR2 SYGVKD. The CDR3 has 13 residues. After removal of 10 bases from V and 3 bases from J, the junction contained 6 bases not matched to a gene. CDR3 sequence: CAKGGQGKETQYF. CDR3 nucleotide sequence: TGTGCCAAGGGGGGACAGGGAAAAGAGACCCAGTACTTC.